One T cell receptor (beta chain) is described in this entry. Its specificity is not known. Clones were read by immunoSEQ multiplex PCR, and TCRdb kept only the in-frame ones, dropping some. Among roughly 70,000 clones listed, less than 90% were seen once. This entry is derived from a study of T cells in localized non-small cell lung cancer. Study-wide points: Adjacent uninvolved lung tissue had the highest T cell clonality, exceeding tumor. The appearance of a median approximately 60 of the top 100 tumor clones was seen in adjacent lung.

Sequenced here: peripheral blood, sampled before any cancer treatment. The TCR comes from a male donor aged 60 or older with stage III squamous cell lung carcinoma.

DNA for the CDR3: TGTGCCAGCAGCGGCGGGACAGGGGGCTCCGGGGCCAACGTCCTGACTTTC. This sequence encodes CASSGGTGGSGANVLTF. The genes are TRBV5-5 and TRBJ2-6, with 12 nucleotides matching TRBD1. Germline CDR1 SGHKS, CDR2 YYEKEE (reference sequence). J gave up 4 bases and V 4 bases, and 6 bases lay outside the gene matches. The CDR3 runs to 17 residues. Together with reference TRBV5-5 and TRBJ2-6, the CDR3 gives the full variable domain: DAGVTQSPTHLIKTRGQQVTLRCSPISGHKSVSWYQQVLGQGPQFIFQYYEKEERGRGNFPDRFSARQFPNYSSELNVNALLLGDSALYLCASSGGTGGSGANVLTFGAGSRLTVL.